This entry lists 5 T cell receptor beta chains sequenced from one sample in a study of blood T cell repertoires in COVID-19. The repertoire was sequenced with immunoSEQ multiplex PCR; TCRdb's copy has only in-frame clones and lacks some. The sample contains some 100,000 clones, 80% to 95% of which appear only once. The source material was peripheral blood. These receptors came from a man aged 70 or older with acute or convalescent COVID-19.

This clone showed up just once. The chain links TRBV27 to TRBJ1-3; tentatively, D is TRBD1 (6 bases). The CDR3 is 15 residues long. Germline V gene data show CDR1 as MNHEY and CDR2 as SMNVEV (reference sequence). Trimming removed 2 bases from V and 4 bases from J, with 12 bases in between. The CDR3 bases are TGTGCCAGCAGTTTAGGGGGGGCGCAAGGAAACACCATATATTTT. Its protein product is CASSLGGAQGNTIYF.

This chain connects TRBV7-6 to TRBJ1-2; 7 bases line up with TRBD1. After removal of 1 base from V and 9 bases from J, the junction contained 11 bases not matched to a gene. The germline CDR1 and CDR2 sequences are SGHVS and FNYEAQ. The CDR3 covers 15 residues. In DNA form, the CDR3 reads TGTGCCAGCAGCTTAGTGGCAGGGGGTCCCCCCCGCTACACCTTC. Protein product: CASSLVAGGPPRYTF.

The rearrangement joins TRBV5-1 to TRBJ1-4; 9 nucleotides match TRBD1. Trimming at V came to 4 bases and at J to 3 bases, leaving 7 bases not matched to a gene. Germline V lookup: CDR1 SGHRS, CDR2 YFSETQ. The CDR3 totals 16 residues. CDR3 loop: CASSTGQGTANEKLFF. The CDR3 bases are TGCGCCAGCAGCACGGGACAGGGCACCGCTAATGAAAAACTGTTTTTT.

V usage is TRBV30 and J usage is TRBJ1-5; D perhaps matches TRBD1 (6 bases). Germline V gene data show CDR1 as GTSNPN and CDR2 as SVGIG (reference sequence). There are 14 residues in the CDR3. The germline V and J ends were trimmed by 1 base and 4 bases, with 11 bases remaining between them. The DNA for the CDR3 is TGTGCCTGGAGTGAGGGACAAGGAAATCAGCCCCAGCATTTT. It translates to CAWSEGQGNQPQHF.

V usage is TRBV28 and J usage is TRBJ1-2; no clear D. Germline V CDR1 and CDR2: MDHEN, SYDVKM. V was pared by 8 bases and J by 8 bases, with 15 bases between. There are 12 residues in the CDR3. The CDR3 nucleotides read TGTGCCAGCTACATTACACCTAGGGGCTACACCTTC. Protein: CASYITPRGYTF.